Listed below are T cell receptor beta chains from one sample, sequenced in a study of cytomegalovirus exposure and HLA in healthy donors. Assay used: immunoSEQ multiplex PCR; TCRdb lists only in-frame clones, some missing. The table shows 100,000 or so clones, with 65% to 85% occurring only once. What was sequenced was PBMCs. These receptors came from a man aged 18 to 29 in good health and CMV-seronegative. CDR3s include the opening cysteine and the closing phenylalanine or tryptophan. A D gene is named only where the DNA matches it firmly. Size is stated for part of the rows, as once, few or many counts, or as a class when the clone is expanded.

j_call: TRBJ1-4
cdr3_length: 12
v_call: TRBV25-1
clone_size: -
d_call: -
cdr3_aa: CASSGVHEKLFF
cdr3_nt: TGTGCCAGCAGCGGAGTGCATGAAAAACTGTTTTTT

j_call: TRBJ2-3
cdr3_length: 16
v_call: TRBV18
clone_size: -
d_call: -
cdr3_aa: CASSPQTNAGTDTQYF
cdr3_nt: TGTGCCAGCTCACCCCAGACCAACGCGGGCACAGATACGCAGTATTTT

j_call: TRBJ2-1
cdr3_length: 14
v_call: TRBV10-3
clone_size: -
d_call: TRBD2
cdr3_aa: CAVKRGSSYNEQFF
cdr3_nt: TGTGCCGTAAAGCGCGGGAGTTCCTACAATGAGCAGTTCTTC

j_call: TRBJ2-7
cdr3_length: 13
v_call: TRBV6-5
clone_size: -
d_call: -
cdr3_aa: CASSNRESYEQYF
cdr3_nt: TGTGCCAGCAGCAACAGGGAATCCTACGAGCAGTACTTC

j_call: TRBJ1-5
cdr3_length: 14
v_call: TRBV25-1
clone_size: -
d_call: -
cdr3_aa: CASSDLGDNQPQHF
cdr3_nt: TGTGCCAGCAGTGACCTCGGGGACAATCAGCCCCAGCATTTT

j_call: TRBJ2-1
cdr3_length: 12
v_call: TRBV5-1
clone_size: -
d_call: TRBD2
cdr3_aa: CASSLTSGDGFF
cdr3_nt: TGCGCCAGCAGCTTGACTAGCGGGGACGGGTTCTTC

j_call: TRBJ2-1
cdr3_length: 16
v_call: TRBV15
clone_size: -
d_call: TRBD2
cdr3_aa: CATSRGPAGAYNEQFF
cdr3_nt: TGTGCCACCAGCAGAGGGCCAGCGGGAGCCTACAATGAGCAGTTCTTC

j_call: TRBJ2-1
cdr3_length: 14
v_call: TRBV28
clone_size: -
d_call: TRBD1
cdr3_aa: CASHPGTGVNEQFF
cdr3_nt: TGTGCCAGCCACCCCGGGACAGGGGTCAATGAGCAGTTCTTC

j_call: TRBJ2-3
cdr3_length: 10
v_call: TRBV2
clone_size: few
d_call: -
cdr3_aa: CASIIDTQYF
cdr3_nt: TGTGCCAGCATTATAGATACGCAGTATTTT

j_call: TRBJ1-2
cdr3_length: 14
v_call: TRBV7-2
clone_size: -
d_call: TRBD1
cdr3_aa: CASSLQGEAYGYTF
cdr3_nt: TGTGCCAGCAGCTTACAGGGGGAGGCCTATGGCTACACCTTC

j_call: TRBJ2-1
cdr3_length: 14
v_call: TRBV7-9
clone_size: -
d_call: TRBD2
cdr3_aa: CASSLVRGSYEQFF
cdr3_nt: TGTGCCAGCAGCTTAGTGCGGGGGAGCTATGAGCAGTTCTTC

j_call: TRBJ2-3
cdr3_length: 17
v_call: TRBV7-2
clone_size: -
d_call: TRBD2
cdr3_aa: CASSLALVREGTDTQYF
cdr3_nt: TGTGCCAGCAGCTTAGCGCTTGTGCGGGAGGGCACAGATACGCAGTATTTT

j_call: TRBJ2-3
cdr3_length: 14
v_call: TRBV9
clone_size: -
d_call: TRBD2
cdr3_aa: CASSASGKTDTQYF
cdr3_nt: TGTGCCAGCAGCGCTAGCGGGAAGACAGATACGCAGTATTTT

j_call: TRBJ2-2
cdr3_length: 14
v_call: TRBV27
clone_size: -
d_call: -
cdr3_aa: CASSLAGAVGELFF
cdr3_nt: TGTGCCAGCAGTTTAGCGGGGGCAGTCGGGGAGCTGTTTTTT

j_call: TRBJ2-2
cdr3_length: 16
v_call: TRBV4-3
clone_size: -
d_call: TRBD1
cdr3_aa: CASSQRTGPNTGELFF
cdr3_nt: TGCGCCAGCAGCCAAAGGACAGGCCCGAACACCGGGGAGCTGTTTTTT

j_call: TRBJ2-7
cdr3_length: 14
v_call: TRBV10-2
clone_size: -
d_call: TRBD1
cdr3_aa: CASSFGQGSHEQYF
cdr3_nt: TGCGCCAGCAGTTTCGGACAGGGGAGCCACGAGCAGTACTTC

j_call: TRBJ1-1
cdr3_length: 15
v_call: TRBV4-1
clone_size: few
d_call: TRBD1
cdr3_aa: CASSPMTGTDTEAFF
cdr3_nt: TGCGCCAGCAGCCCCATGACAGGGACAGACACTGAAGCTTTCTTT

j_call: TRBJ2-7
cdr3_length: 13
v_call: TRBV6-1
clone_size: -
d_call: TRBD1
cdr3_aa: CASRITGVMEQYF
cdr3_nt: TGTGCCAGCAGGATAACAGGGGTCATGGAGCAGTACTTC

j_call: TRBJ2-1
cdr3_length: 12
v_call: TRBV7-3
clone_size: -
d_call: TRBD2
cdr3_aa: CASSLTGGEQFF
cdr3_nt: TGTGCCAGCAGCTTGACCGGGGGGGAGCAGTTCTTC

j_call: TRBJ2-2
cdr3_length: 16
v_call: TRBV5-1
clone_size: -
d_call: TRBD2
cdr3_aa: CASSSQRTSGTGELFF
cdr3_nt: TGCGCCAGCAGCTCACAAAGGACTAGCGGGACCGGGGAGCTGTTTTTT

j_call: TRBJ1-1
cdr3_length: 13
v_call: TRBV30
clone_size: -
d_call: -
cdr3_aa: CAWSRGMNTEAFF
cdr3_nt: TGTGCCTGGAGTAGGGGAATGAACACTGAAGCTTTCTTT

j_call: TRBJ2-1
cdr3_length: 15
v_call: TRBV10-1
clone_size: -
d_call: TRBD2
cdr3_aa: CASSAVAGGPHEQFF
cdr3_nt: TGCGCCAGCAGTGCGGTAGCGGGAGGGCCCCATGAGCAGTTCTTC

j_call: TRBJ2-7
cdr3_length: 16
v_call: TRBV12-2
clone_size: -
d_call: -
cdr3_aa: CASRYGLAGGPYEQYF
cdr3_nt: TGTGCAAGTCGTTACGGACTAGCGGGAGGACCTTACGAGCAGTACTTC

j_call: TRBJ2-1
cdr3_length: 11
v_call: TRBV6-6
clone_size: -
d_call: -
cdr3_aa: CASSLGTEQFF
cdr3_nt: TGTGCCAGCAGCCTCGGGACAGAGCAGTTCTTC

j_call: TRBJ2-7
cdr3_length: 15
v_call: TRBV4-1
clone_size: -
d_call: TRBD2
cdr3_aa: CASSQLAGGTYEQYF
cdr3_nt: TGCGCCAGCAGCCAACTAGCGGGAGGTACCTACGAGCAGTACTTC

j_call: TRBJ2-2
cdr3_length: 14
v_call: TRBV6-6
clone_size: few
d_call: -
cdr3_aa: CASSYSREFGELFF
cdr3_nt: TGTGCCAGCAGTTACTCGAGGGAGTTCGGGGAGCTGTTTTTT

j_call: TRBJ2-7
cdr3_length: 11
v_call: TRBV27
clone_size: -
d_call: -
cdr3_aa: CASSSSGEQYF
cdr3_nt: TGTGCCAGCAGTTCCTCCGGCGAGCAGTACTTC

j_call: TRBJ2-1
cdr3_length: 17
v_call: TRBV7-3
clone_size: -
d_call: -
cdr3_aa: CASSPATLPSSYNEQFF
cdr3_nt: TGTGCCAGCAGCCCGGCGACTCTCCCGAGCTCCTACAATGAGCAGTTCTTC

j_call: TRBJ2-7
cdr3_length: 15
v_call: TRBV7-3
clone_size: -
d_call: TRBD2
cdr3_aa: CASSLGLAGLYEQYF
cdr3_nt: TGTGCCAGCAGCCTCGGACTAGCGGGTCTCTACGAGCAGTACTTC

j_call: TRBJ2-7
cdr3_length: 16
v_call: TRBV11-2
clone_size: -
d_call: -
cdr3_aa: CASSLGGGVGAYEQYF
cdr3_nt: TGTGCCAGCAGCTTAGGGGGCGGGGTTGGCGCCTACGAGCAGTACTTC

j_call: TRBJ2-3
cdr3_length: 16
v_call: TRBV30
clone_size: -
d_call: -
cdr3_aa: CAWSVTWSGSTDTQYF
cdr3_nt: TGTGCCTGGAGTGTTACATGGAGCGGGAGCACAGATACGCAGTATTTT

j_call: TRBJ2-7
cdr3_length: 14
v_call: TRBV29-1
clone_size: -
d_call: TRBD1
cdr3_aa: CSVVRTGGIGEQYF
cdr3_nt: TGCAGCGTTGTCCGGACAGGGGGCATAGGCGAGCAGTACTTC

j_call: TRBJ2-4
cdr3_length: 15
v_call: TRBV25-1
clone_size: -
d_call: TRBD1
cdr3_aa: CASSEGTVAKNIQYF
cdr3_nt: TGTGCCAGCAGTGAGGGGACAGTAGCCAAAAACATTCAGTACTTC

j_call: TRBJ1-1
cdr3_length: 14
v_call: TRBV5-1
clone_size: few
d_call: -
cdr3_aa: CASSGQGTSTEAFF
cdr3_nt: TGCGCCAGCAGCGGCCAGGGGACGTCGACTGAAGCTTTCTTT

j_call: TRBJ1-4
cdr3_length: 15
v_call: TRBV2
clone_size: few
d_call: TRBD1
cdr3_aa: CASGGQGVRNEKLFF
cdr3_nt: TGTGCCAGCGGGGGACAGGGGGTTCGCAATGAAAAACTGTTTTTT

j_call: TRBJ1-2
cdr3_length: 11
v_call: TRBV28
clone_size: -
d_call: TRBD1
cdr3_aa: CATRTGYGYTF
cdr3_nt: TGTGCCACCCGGACAGGCTATGGCTACACCTTC

j_call: TRBJ1-2
cdr3_length: 16
v_call: TRBV7-9
clone_size: -
d_call: -
cdr3_aa: CSSSPTPGIPNYGYTF
cdr3_nt: TGTTCCAGCAGCCCGACCCCAGGGATTCCTAACTATGGCTACACCTTC

j_call: TRBJ1-2
cdr3_length: 13
v_call: TRBV29-1
clone_size: -
d_call: -
cdr3_aa: CSVSRGQNYGYTF
cdr3_nt: TGCAGCGTCTCCAGAGGACAGAACTATGGCTACACCTTC

j_call: TRBJ2-7
cdr3_length: 15
v_call: TRBV6-1
clone_size: -
d_call: TRBD2
cdr3_aa: CASSEKDSGGVEQYF
cdr3_nt: TGTGCCAGCAGCGAAAAGGATAGCGGGGGAGTCGAGCAGTACTTC

j_call: TRBJ2-1
cdr3_length: 15
v_call: TRBV5-1
clone_size: once
d_call: -
cdr3_aa: CASSQAVTSYNEQFF
cdr3_nt: TGCGCCAGCAGCCAAGCGGTCACCTCCTACAATGAGCAGTTCTTC

j_call: TRBJ1-1
cdr3_length: 14
v_call: TRBV19
clone_size: -
d_call: TRBD1
cdr3_aa: CASSLNRGYTEAFF
cdr3_nt: TGTGCCAGTAGCCTGAACAGGGGGTATACTGAAGCTTTCTTT

j_call: TRBJ2-7
cdr3_length: 15
v_call: TRBV7-2
clone_size: -
d_call: TRBD2
cdr3_aa: CASSPGASGLYEQYF
cdr3_nt: TGTGCCAGCAGCCCTGGGGCTAGCGGCCTCTACGAGCAGTACTTC

j_call: TRBJ1-1
cdr3_length: 16
v_call: TRBV6-6
clone_size: -
d_call: TRBD1
cdr3_aa: CASSQTTGGAGTEAFF
cdr3_nt: TGTGCCAGCAGCCAAACAACAGGGGGCGCGGGCACTGAAGCTTTCTTT

j_call: TRBJ1-5
cdr3_length: 16
v_call: TRBV28
clone_size: -
d_call: -
cdr3_aa: CASTPAGVGSNQPQHF
cdr3_nt: TGTGCCAGCACCCCGGCGGGGGTCGGGAGCAATCAGCCCCAGCATTTT

j_call: TRBJ2-3
cdr3_length: 15
v_call: TRBV7-2
clone_size: -
d_call: TRBD2
cdr3_aa: CASSLGVSGRETQYF
cdr3_nt: TGTGCCAGCAGCTTAGGGGTTAGCGGGAGGGAAACGCAGTATTTT

j_call: TRBJ2-1
cdr3_length: 15
v_call: TRBV13
clone_size: -
d_call: -
cdr3_aa: CASSPARSSYNEQFF
cdr3_nt: TGTGCCAGCAGCCCAGCGCGGAGCTCCTACAATGAGCAGTTCTTC

j_call: TRBJ2-7
cdr3_length: 15
v_call: TRBV4-1
clone_size: -
d_call: -
cdr3_aa: CASSQGGGPSYEQYF
cdr3_nt: TGCGCCAGCAGCCAAGGTGGGGGCCCATCCTACGAGCAGTACTTC

j_call: TRBJ1-2
cdr3_length: 15
v_call: TRBV6-5
clone_size: -
d_call: -
cdr3_aa: CASSYYTTGFDGYTF
cdr3_nt: TGTGCCAGCAGTTACTACACAACGGGTTTTGATGGCTACACCTTC

j_call: TRBJ2-7
cdr3_length: 14
v_call: TRBV5-1
clone_size: -
d_call: TRBD1
cdr3_aa: CASSLGTARYEQYF
cdr3_nt: TGCGCCAGCAGCCTAGGGACAGCTCGCTACGAGCAGTACTTC